One TCR beta chain is described in this entry. Its antigen is unknown. The data were taken from a study of shared clonotypes between healthy human individuals. About the research overall: Per donor, three plates held CD4 naive cells, three held CD4 memory, two held CD8 naive and one held CD8 memory.

Generated by immunoSEQ multiplex PCR, the TCRdb table keeps only in-frame clones and is missing some. The sample lists around 1.4 million clones; 98% were seen once. Regarding the study as a whole: Clonotype sharing among donors was thought likely to change with sequencing depth. Generation probabilities were higher for clonotypes shared across all four sorted-subset donors than for unshared ones.

The CDR3 runs to 14 residues. CDR1 and CDR2 from the germline V gene are WSHSY and SAAADI. Trimming cost V 7 bases and J 3 bases, with 16 bases left between them. The J gene is TRBJ2-7, the V gene TRBV10-2; D is uncertain. The sequenced material came from naive CD4+ T cells sorted from blood. Documented subset: CD45RA+ positively selected. The sequence derives from a man aged 30-40 years in good health. DNA for the CDR3: TGCGCCAGCACACGGGCGTCCTTAGGCTACGAGCAGTACTTC. Its protein product is CASTRASLGYEQYF.